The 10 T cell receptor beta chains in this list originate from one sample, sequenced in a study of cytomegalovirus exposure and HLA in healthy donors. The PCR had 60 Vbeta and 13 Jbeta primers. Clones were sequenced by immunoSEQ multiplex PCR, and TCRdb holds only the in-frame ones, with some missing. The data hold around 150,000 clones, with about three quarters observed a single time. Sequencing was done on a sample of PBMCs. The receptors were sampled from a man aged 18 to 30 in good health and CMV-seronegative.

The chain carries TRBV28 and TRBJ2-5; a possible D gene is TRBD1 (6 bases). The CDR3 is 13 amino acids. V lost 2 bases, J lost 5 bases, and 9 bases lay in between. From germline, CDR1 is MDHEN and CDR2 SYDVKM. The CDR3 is CASSLEGVETQYF. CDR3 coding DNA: TGTGCCAGCAGTTTAGAGGGGGTGGAGACCCAGTACTTC.

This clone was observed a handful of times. This chain's CDR3 is CASSYSAADANEKLFF. In DNA form, the CDR3 reads TGTGCCAGCAGTTACTCGGCGGCCGATGCTAATGAAAAACTGTTTTTT. This chain connects TRBV6-5 to TRBJ1-4; no clear D gene. Germline values: CDR1 MNHEY, CDR2 SVGAGI. The CDR3 is 16 amino acids. V was cut by 0 bases and J by 3 bases, with 11 bases left in between.

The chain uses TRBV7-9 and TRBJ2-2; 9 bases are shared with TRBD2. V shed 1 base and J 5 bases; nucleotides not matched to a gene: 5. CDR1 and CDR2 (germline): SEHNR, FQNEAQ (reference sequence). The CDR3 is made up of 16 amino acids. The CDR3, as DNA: TGTGCCAGCAGCTTAGTTAGCGGGAGTGCGACCGGGGAGCTGTTTTTT. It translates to CASSLVSGSATGELFF.

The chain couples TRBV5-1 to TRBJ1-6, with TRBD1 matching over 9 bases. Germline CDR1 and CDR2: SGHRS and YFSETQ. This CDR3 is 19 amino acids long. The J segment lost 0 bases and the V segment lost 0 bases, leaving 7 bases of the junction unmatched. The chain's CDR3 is CASSLGSTGGSSYNSPLHF. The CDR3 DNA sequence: TGCGCCAGCAGCTTGGGTTCGACAGGGGGAAGCTCCTATAATTCACCCCTCCACTTT.

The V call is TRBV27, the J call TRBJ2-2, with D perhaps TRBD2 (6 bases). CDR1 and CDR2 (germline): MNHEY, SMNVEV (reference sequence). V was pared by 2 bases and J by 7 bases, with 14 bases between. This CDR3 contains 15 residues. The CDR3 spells CASSLDTSSDGELFF. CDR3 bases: TGTGCCAGCAGTTTAGATACTAGCAGTGACGGGGAGCTGTTTTTT.

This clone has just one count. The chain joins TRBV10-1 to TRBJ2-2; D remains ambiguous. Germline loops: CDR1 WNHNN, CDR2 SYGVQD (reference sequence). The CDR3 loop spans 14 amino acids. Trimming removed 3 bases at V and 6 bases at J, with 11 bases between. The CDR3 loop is CASSEHQRAGELFF. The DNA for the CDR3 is TGCGCCAGCAGTGAACATCAGCGTGCCGGGGAGCTGTTTTTT.

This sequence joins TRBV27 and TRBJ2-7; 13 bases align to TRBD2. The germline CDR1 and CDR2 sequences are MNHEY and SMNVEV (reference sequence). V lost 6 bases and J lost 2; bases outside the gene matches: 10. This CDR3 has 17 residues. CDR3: CASSSTPTSGRAYEQYF. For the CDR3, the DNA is TGTGCCAGCAGCTCCACACCAACTAGCGGGAGGGCCTACGAGCAGTACTTC.

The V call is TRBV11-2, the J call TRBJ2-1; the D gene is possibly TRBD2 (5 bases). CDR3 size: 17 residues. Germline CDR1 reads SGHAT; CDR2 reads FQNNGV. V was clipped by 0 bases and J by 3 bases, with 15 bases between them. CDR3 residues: CASSLDHERVLYNEQFF. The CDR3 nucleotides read TGTGCCAGCAGCTTAGATCACGAGAGGGTTCTCTACAATGAGCAGTTCTTC. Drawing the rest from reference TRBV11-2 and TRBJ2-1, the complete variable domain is EAGVAQSPRYKIIEKRQSVAFWCNPISGHATLYWYQQILGQGPKLLIQFQNNGVVDDSQLPKDRFSAERLKGVDSTLKIQPAKLEDSAVYLCASSLDHERVLYNEQFFGPGTRLTVL.

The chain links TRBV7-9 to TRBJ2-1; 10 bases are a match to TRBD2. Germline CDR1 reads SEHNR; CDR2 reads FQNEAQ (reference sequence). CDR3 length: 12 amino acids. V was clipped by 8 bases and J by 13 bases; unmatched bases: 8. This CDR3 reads CASGGTSASQFF. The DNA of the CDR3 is TGTGCCAGCGGAGGGACTAGCGCCTCTCAGTTCTTC.

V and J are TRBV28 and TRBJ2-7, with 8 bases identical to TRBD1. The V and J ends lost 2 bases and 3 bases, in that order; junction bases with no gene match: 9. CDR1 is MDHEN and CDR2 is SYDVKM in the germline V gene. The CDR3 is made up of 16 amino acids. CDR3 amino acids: CASSLRGQVPYYEQYF. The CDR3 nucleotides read TGTGCCAGCAGTTTAAGGGGACAGGTCCCCTACTACGAGCAGTACTTC.